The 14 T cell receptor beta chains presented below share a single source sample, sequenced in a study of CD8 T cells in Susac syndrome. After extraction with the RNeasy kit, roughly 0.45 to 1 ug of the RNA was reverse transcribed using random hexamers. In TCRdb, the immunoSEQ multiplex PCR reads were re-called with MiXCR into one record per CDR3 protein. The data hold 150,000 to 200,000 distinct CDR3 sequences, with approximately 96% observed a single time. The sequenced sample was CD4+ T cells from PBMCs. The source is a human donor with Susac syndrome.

The CDR3: CASSNSGGPQETQYF. The CDR3 DNA reads as TGTGCCAGCAGCAATTCGGGGGGGCCCCAAGAGACCCAGTACTTC. The chain links TRBV7-9 to TRBJ2-5; 8 positions match TRBD2. Trimming at V came to 5 bases and at J to 1 base, leaving 6 bases not matched to a gene. Germline lookup yields CDR1 SEHNR and CDR2 FQNEAQ (reference sequence). The CDR3 spans 15 residues. Full variable domain (remainder filled in from reference TRBV7-9 and TRBJ2-5): DTGVSQNPRHKITKRGQNVTFRCDPISEHNRLYWYRQTLGQGPEFLTYFQNEAQLEKSRLLSDRFSAERPKGSFSTLEIQRTEQGDSAMYLCASSNSGGPQETQYFGPGTRLLVL.

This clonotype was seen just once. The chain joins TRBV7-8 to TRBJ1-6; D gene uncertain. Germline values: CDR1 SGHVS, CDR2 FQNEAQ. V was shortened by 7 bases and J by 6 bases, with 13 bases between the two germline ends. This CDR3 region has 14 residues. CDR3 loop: CASTGPTLNSPLHF. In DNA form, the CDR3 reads TGTGCCAGCACCGGGCCTACTCTTAATTCACCCCTCCACTTT.

This CDR3 reads CSSDRATEAFF. The CDR3, as DNA: TGCAGCTCGGACAGGGCCACTGAAGCTTTCTTT. The chain is built from TRBV29-1 and TRBJ1-1; TRBD1 aligns across 8 bases. This CDR3 comprises 11 residues. CDR1 is SQVTM and CDR2 is ANQGSEA in the germline V gene. With V trimmed by 8 bases and J by 4 bases, 3 bases remained unmatched.

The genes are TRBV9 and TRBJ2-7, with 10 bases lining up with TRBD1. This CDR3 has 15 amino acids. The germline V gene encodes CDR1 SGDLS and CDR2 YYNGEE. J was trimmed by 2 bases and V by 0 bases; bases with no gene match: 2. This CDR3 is CASSVAGQGTYEQYF. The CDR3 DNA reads TGTGCCAGCAGCGTAGCGGGACAGGGGACCTACGAGCAGTACTTC.

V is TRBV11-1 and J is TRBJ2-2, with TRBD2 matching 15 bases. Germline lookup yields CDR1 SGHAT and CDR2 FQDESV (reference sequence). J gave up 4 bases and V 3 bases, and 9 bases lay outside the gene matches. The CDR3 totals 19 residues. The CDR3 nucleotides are TGTGCCAGCAGCTTCATCAAGGGACTAGCGGGGGGCCGCACCGGGGAGCTGTTTTTT. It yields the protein CASSFIKGLAGGRTGELFF. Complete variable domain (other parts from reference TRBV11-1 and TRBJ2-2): EAEVAQSPRYKITEKSQAVAFWCDPISGHATLYWYRQILGQGPELLVQFQDESVVDDSQLPKDRFSAERLKGVDSTLKIQPAELGDSAMYLCASSFIKGLAGGRTGELFFGEGSRLTVL.

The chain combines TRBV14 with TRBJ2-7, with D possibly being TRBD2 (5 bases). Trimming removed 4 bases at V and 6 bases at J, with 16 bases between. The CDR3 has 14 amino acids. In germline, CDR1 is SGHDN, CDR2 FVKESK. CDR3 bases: TGTGCCAGCAGCCCCCTCCCTTGGAGCGGCGAGCAGTACTTC. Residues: CASSPLPWSGEQYF.

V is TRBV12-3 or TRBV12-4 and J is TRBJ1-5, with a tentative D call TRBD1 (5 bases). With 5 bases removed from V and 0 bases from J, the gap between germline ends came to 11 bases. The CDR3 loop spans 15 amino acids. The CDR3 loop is CASSGQGVSNQPQHF. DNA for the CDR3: TGTGCCAGCAGTGGGCAGGGAGTTAGCAATCAGCCCCAGCATTTT.

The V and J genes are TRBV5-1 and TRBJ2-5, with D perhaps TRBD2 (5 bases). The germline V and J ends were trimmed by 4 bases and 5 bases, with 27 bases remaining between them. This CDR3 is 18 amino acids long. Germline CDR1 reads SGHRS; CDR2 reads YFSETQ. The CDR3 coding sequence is TGCGCCAGCAGCACCTGGGGAGAAGGTTCACGTAGGTTGGAGACCCAGTACTTC. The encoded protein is CASSTWGEGSRRLETQYF. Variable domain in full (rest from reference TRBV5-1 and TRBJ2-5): KAGVTQTPRYLIKTRGQQVTLSCSPISGHRSVSWYQQTPGQGLQFLFEYFSETQRNKGNFPGRFSGRQFSNSRSEMNVSTLELGDSALYLCASSTWGEGSRRLETQYFGPGTRLLVL.

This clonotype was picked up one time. The CDR3 DNA follows: TGTGCCAGCAGACGTCGAGGGGTAACTAATGAAAAACTGTTTTTT. Translating gives CASRRRGVTNEKLFF. This rearrangement joins TRBV7-9 to TRBJ1-4, with D maybe TRBD1 (5 bases). CDR3 size: 15 residues. V was cut by 6 bases and J by 1 base, with 12 bases left in between. From germline, CDR1 is SEHNR and CDR2 FQNEAQ (reference sequence). Together with reference TRBV7-9 and TRBJ1-4, the CDR3 gives the full variable domain: DTGVSQNPRHKITKRGQNVTFRCDPISEHNRLYWYRQTLGQGPEFLTYFQNEAQLEKSRLLSDRFSAERPKGSFSTLEIQRTEQGDSAMYLCASRRRGVTNEKLFFGSGTQLSVL.

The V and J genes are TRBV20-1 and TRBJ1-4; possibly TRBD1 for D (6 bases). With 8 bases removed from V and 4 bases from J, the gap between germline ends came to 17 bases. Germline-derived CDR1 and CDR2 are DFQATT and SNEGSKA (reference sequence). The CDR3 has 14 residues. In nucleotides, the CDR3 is TGCAGTACAGATAAAGGGGGGATTAATGAAAAACTGTTTTTT. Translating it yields CSTDKGGINEKLFF.

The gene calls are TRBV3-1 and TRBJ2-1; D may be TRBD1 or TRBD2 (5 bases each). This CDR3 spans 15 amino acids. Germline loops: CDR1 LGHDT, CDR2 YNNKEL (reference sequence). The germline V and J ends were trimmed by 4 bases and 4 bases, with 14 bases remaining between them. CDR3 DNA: TGTGCCAGCAGCCGAGGGGAGCGTAGGTACAATGAGCAGTTCTTC. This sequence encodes CASSRGERRYNEQFF.

CDR3 nucleotide sequence: TGCAGTGCTAGCCGAGTTCTCGCGGCCAAAAACATTCAGTACTTC. Its translation is CSASRVLAAKNIQYF. The chain carries TRBV20-1 and TRBJ2-4; no clear D gene. V was pared by 3 bases and J by 1 base, with 13 bases between. The length of the CDR3 is 15 residues. Per germline, CDR1 DFQATT and CDR2 SNEGSKA (reference sequence).

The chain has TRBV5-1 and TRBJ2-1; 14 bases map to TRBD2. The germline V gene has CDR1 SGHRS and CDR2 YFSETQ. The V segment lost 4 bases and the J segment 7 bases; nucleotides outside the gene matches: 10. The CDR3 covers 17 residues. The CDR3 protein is CASSPRLAGGPSNEQFF. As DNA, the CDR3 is TGCGCCAGCAGCCCCCGACTAGCGGGGGGGCCGAGTAATGAGCAGTTCTTC.

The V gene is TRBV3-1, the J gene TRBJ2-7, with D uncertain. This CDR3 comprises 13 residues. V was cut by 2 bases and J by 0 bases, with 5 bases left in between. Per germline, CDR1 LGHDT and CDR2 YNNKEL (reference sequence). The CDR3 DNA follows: TGTGCCAGCAGCCAACTTATCTCCTACGAGCAGTACTTC. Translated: CASSQLISYEQYF.